What follows are 24 T cell receptor beta chains derived from one specimen sequenced in a study of Graves' ophthalmopathy and Graves' hyperthyroidism (dated by TCRdb to the late 2010s). The run used an Illumina HiSeq 2000. For repertoire sequencing, TCR beta CDR3 regions were amplified from RNA transcripts. The first round of RT-PCR was done with HTBI primers and the Qiagen OneStep RT-PCR kit, and was followed by a second round of multiplex PCR, then size selection and purification. TCRdb applied fastp at Q25 and MiXCR to the public reads, then kept only in-frame beta chains. All rows with the same CDR3 protein become a single entry with the most common DNA and genes. Across this sample there are hundreds of thousands of distinct CDR3 sequences, with approximately 42% seen only once. More than 45% of the sample comes from the top ten. The specimen was peripheral blood. These TCRs come from an adult man with Graves' ophthalmopathy.

This chain links TRBV10-3 with TRBJ2-7; D is unresolved. This CDR3 is 13 amino acids long. Germline CDR1 and CDR2: ENHRY and SYGVKD. Trimming pared 5 bases from V and 0 bases from J, leaving 8 bases between. DNA for the CDR3: TGTGCCATCAGTTACGGGCACTCCTACGAGCAGTACTTC. It translates to CAISYGHSYEQYF.

This clonotype has more than one count but fewer than ten. The CDR3 is CASSSSGRANGQETQYF. CDR3 bases: TGTGCCAGCAGCTCTAGCGGGAGGGCGAATGGGCAAGAGACCCAGTACTTC. The gene calls are TRBV7-8 and TRBJ2-5, with 12 bases fitting TRBD2. The V and J ends lost 4 bases and 2 bases, in that order; junction bases with no gene match: 8. This CDR3 is built from 17 residues. Germline V gene sequence: CDR1 SGHVS, CDR2 FQNEAQ. The full variable domain, completed using reference TRBV7-8 and TRBJ2-5, is GAGVSQSPRYKVAKRGQDVALRCDPISGHVSLFWYQQALGQGPEFLTYFQNEAQLDKSGLPSDRFFAERPEGSVSTLKIQRTQQEDSAVYLCASSSSGRANGQETQYFGPGTRLLVL.

The rearrangement uses TRBV5-6 and TRBJ1-2; D call uncertain. Deletions cut 1 base from V and 8 bases from J, with 9 bases between. Per the germline V gene, CDR1 is SGHDT and CDR2 is YYEEEE. This CDR3 has 12 amino acids. CDR3 coding DNA: TGTGCCAGCAGCTTGAGTCACTCGGGCTACACCTTC. Its protein product is CASSLSHSGYTF.

The chain is built from TRBV5-8 and TRBJ2-7; weak D call: TRBD1 (6 bases). Trimming took 2 bases from V and 0 from J, leaving 15 bases between them. The CDR3 extends over 16 amino acids. Germline loops: CDR1 SGHTS, CDR2 YDEGEE. CDR3 residues: CASSLLGQGLSYEQYF. In nucleotides, the CDR3 is TGTGCCAGCAGCTTACTCGGGCAGGGGCTCTCCTACGAGCAGTACTTC.

The chain couples TRBV7-2 to TRBJ2-3; D not resolved. Trimming pared 5 bases from V and 4 bases from J, leaving 13 bases between. Germline assignment: CDR1 SGHTA and CDR2 FQGNSA. CDR3 length equals 14 residues. The CDR3 DNA follows: TGTGCCAGCAGCCCACAACTCGGCTCAGATACGCAGTATTTT. Translating gives CASSPQLGSDTQYF.

The V and J genes are TRBV19 and TRBJ1-2; 7 positions match TRBD1. CDR3 length: 13 amino acids. Germline-derived CDR1 and CDR2 are LNHDA and SQIVND (reference sequence). The DNA for the CDR3 is TGTGCTTCCCGGGACAGCTGGTTCTATGGCTACACCTTC. Translation gives CASRDSWFYGYTF.

This clonotype has more than one count but fewer than ten. CDR3 protein: CASSLVFTGKETQYF. CDR3 nucleotides: TGTGCCAGCAGCTTAGTATTTACGGGGAAAGAGACCCAGTACTTC. The J gene is TRBJ2-5, the V gene TRBV7-6, with a tentative D call TRBD2 (5 bases). Trimming took 1 base from V and 3 from J, leaving 12 bases between them. Germline loops: CDR1 SGHVS, CDR2 FNYEAQ. CDR3 length: 15 residues.

The V gene is TRBV12-3 or TRBV12-4, the J gene TRBJ1-1; D may be TRBD1 (6 bases). The CDR3 has 17 residues. Trimming took off 3 bases at V and 2 bases at J, with 19 bases between the two ends. The CDR3 DNA sequence: TGTGCCAGCAGTTTTGGTTTCAGGGGCCCCCTTAACACTGAAGCTTTCTTT. It encodes CASSFGFRGPLNTEAFF.

The chain uses TRBV9 and TRBJ2-7; 8 bases align to TRBD1. The CDR3 sequence is 14 residues long. Germline values: CDR1 SGDLS, CDR2 YYNGEE. Trimming cost V 3 bases and J 5 bases; bases outside gene matches: 7. DNA for the CDR3: TGTGCCAGCAGCGGGTGGACAGGGTCCCACGAGCAGTACTTC. Translation: CASSGWTGSHEQYF.

CDR3 sequence (DNA): TGCGCCAGCAGTGAGGCAGGGATACAAGAGACCCAGTACTTC. Its protein product is CASSEAGIQETQYF. The chain recombines TRBV10-1 with TRBJ2-5; D possibly corresponds to TRBD1 (5 bases). V was clipped by 2 bases and J by 2 bases, with 9 bases between them. Germline CDR1 is WNHNN and CDR2 is SYGVQD (reference sequence). The CDR3 length is 14 residues.

This clonotype occurred once. V gene TRBV5-1 combines with J gene TRBJ1-2; a weak D match, TRBD1 (5 bases). This CDR3 comprises 16 residues. V was cut by 0 bases and J by 3 bases, with 15 bases left in between. Germline lookup yields CDR1 SGHRS and CDR2 YFSETQ. CDR3 DNA sequence: TGCGCCAGCAGCTTGGAGACAGCCCAACTCCACTATGGCTACACCTTC. This sequence encodes CASSLETAQLHYGYTF. Supplemented by reference TRBV5-1 and TRBJ1-2, the full variable domain reads KAGVTQTPRYLIKTRGQQVTLSCSPISGHRSVSWYQQTPGQGLQFLFEYFSETQRNKGNFPGRFSGRQFSNSRSEMNVSTLELGDSALYLCASSLETAQLHYGYTFGSGTRLTVV.

This rearrangement joins TRBV29-1 to TRBJ1-4, with 11 bases fitting TRBD1. V shed 2 bases, J shed 7 bases, and the junction held 6 bases outside the gene matches. This CDR3 contains 15 residues. Germline V gene sequence: CDR1 SQVTM, CDR2 ANQGSEA. The chain's CDR3 is CSVEMIGQGAEKLFF. CDR3 DNA sequence: TGCAGCGTTGAAATGATTGGACAGGGGGCTGAAAAACTGTTTTTT.

CDR3 coding DNA: TGCGCCAGCAGCTTGGGACAGGGGGGGACTGAAGCTTTCTTT. This encodes CASSLGQGGTEAFF. The genes are TRBV5-1 and TRBJ1-1; 9 bases line up with TRBD1. This CDR3 is 14 amino acids long. Trimming at V came to 0 bases and at J to 5 bases, leaving 2 bases not matched to a gene. Germline V gene data show CDR1 as SGHRS and CDR2 as YFSETQ.

This clonotype was recorded a few times. The chain has TRBV19 and TRBJ1-1; D is uncertain. The V end lost 5 bases, the J end lost 3 bases, and 13 bases lay between the germline ends. The CDR3 totals 14 residues. Looked up from germline, CDR1 is LNHDA and CDR2 is SQIVND (reference sequence). CDR3 amino acids: CASSWLNGDTEAFF. The CDR3 nucleotides read TGTGCCAGTAGTTGGCTCAACGGGGACACTGAAGCTTTCTTT.

V is TRBV7-9 and J is TRBJ1-4, with a tentative D call TRBD1 (5 bases). The V gene lost 5 bases and the J gene lost 10 bases, with 14 bases spanning the gap. Germline CDR1 SEHNR, CDR2 FQNEAQ (reference sequence). The CDR3 has 13 amino acids. In nucleotides, the CDR3 is TGTGCCAGCAGCCCCGGGATCGGGGGAAAACTGTTTTTT. Protein sequence: CASSPGIGGKLFF.

The chain carries TRBV29-1 and TRBJ1-3; D is perhaps TRBD1 (6 bases). V was trimmed by 3 bases and J by 2 bases, leaving 14 bases between them. The V gene's germline CDR1 is SQVTM and CDR2 ANQGSEA. This CDR3 contains 15 residues. CDR3 protein: CSVETRDTAGNTIYF. The CDR3, as DNA: TGCAGCGTTGAGACCCGGGACACCGCTGGAAACACCATATATTTT.

The chain carries TRBV14 and TRBJ1-2; 10 nucleotides match TRBD1. Per germline, CDR1 SGHDN and CDR2 FVKESK. V lost 3 bases and J lost 6; bases outside the gene matches: 7. CDR3 length: 15 residues. CDR3 in DNA: TGTGCCAGCAGCCAGGTTCCCGGGACAGGGGATGGCTACACCTTC. It is translated as CASSQVPGTGDGYTF.

This clonotype was detected a few times. This chain connects TRBV13 to TRBJ1-6; D is ambiguous. Germline-derived CDR1 and CDR2 are PRHDT and FYEKMQ (reference sequence). Trimming stripped 4 bases from V and 13 bases from J, with 17 bases between. The CDR3 has 14 residues. CDR3 sequence reads: CASSSTDGLRPLHF. The CDR3 DNA follows: TGTGCCAGCAGCTCCACCGATGGACTCAGGCCCCTCCACTTT. Filled out from reference TRBV13 and TRBJ1-6, the complete variable domain reads AAGVIQSPRHLIKEKRETATLKCYPIPRHDTVYWYQQGPGQDPQFLISFYEKMQSDKGSIPDRFSAQQFSDYHSELNMSSLELGDSALYFCASSSTDGLRPLHFGNGTRLTVT.

J is TRBJ2-5 and V is TRBV7-2; no clear D. The CDR3 has 17 residues. Deletions cut 0 bases from V and 1 base from J, with 15 bases between. The germline CDR1 and CDR2 sequences are SGHTA and FQGNSA. In nucleotides, the CDR3 is TGTGCCAGCAGCTTAGCAGTGGGCAGATCCCCCCAAGAGACCCAGTACTTC. It specifies CASSLAVGRSPQETQYF.

The J gene is TRBJ2-7, the V gene TRBV12-3 or TRBV12-4; D is ambiguous. Trimming took 3 bases from V and 4 from J, leaving 13 bases between them. The CDR3 totals 14 residues. The CDR3: CASSFGSQAYEQYF. CDR3 coding DNA: TGTGCCAGCAGTTTTGGCAGTCAGGCGTACGAGCAGTACTTC.

The chain employs TRBV6-1 and TRBJ2-2; no reliable D call. Germline loops: CDR1 MNHNS, CDR2 SASEGT. This CDR3 contains 12 residues. The V end lost 4 bases, the J end lost 6 bases, and 6 bases lay between the germline ends. CDR3 nucleotide sequence: TGTGCCAGCAGTGTCTTGGCCGGGGAGCTGTTTTTT. Translating it yields CASSVLAGELFF.

The chain recombines TRBV10-2 with TRBJ1-5; 8 nucleotides align to TRBD1. The CDR3 is 14 amino acids. CDR1 and CDR2 from the germline V gene are WSHSY and SAAADI. The trim removed 5 bases at V and 7 bases at J, leaving 7 bases unmatched. DNA of the CDR3: TGCGCCAGCAGTATTGGACAGGGCGCCCAGCCCCAGCATTTT. It is translated as CASSIGQGAQPQHF.

This clonotype showed up just a few times. The chain links TRBV6-5 to TRBJ1-1; D may be TRBD1 (5 bases). Trimming took 1 base from V and 0 from J, leaving 6 bases between them. In germline, CDR1 is MNHEY, CDR2 SVGAGI. The CDR3 sequence is 14 residues long. In DNA form, the CDR3 reads TGTGCCAGCAGTTACTGGGGGGTGAACACTGAAGCTTTCTTT. It encodes CASSYWGVNTEAFF.

This clonotype was recorded a few times. The rearrangement links TRBV9 to TRBJ1-2; D possibly corresponds to TRBD1 (6 bases). The ends were cut back, 0 bases at V and 7 bases at J, with 13 bases in the middle. Per germline, CDR1 SGDLS and CDR2 YYNGEE. CDR3 length: 14 residues. The CDR3 sequence is CASSVESGAFGYTF. CDR3 nucleotide sequence: TGTGCCAGCAGCGTAGAGTCAGGGGCTTTTGGCTACACCTTC.